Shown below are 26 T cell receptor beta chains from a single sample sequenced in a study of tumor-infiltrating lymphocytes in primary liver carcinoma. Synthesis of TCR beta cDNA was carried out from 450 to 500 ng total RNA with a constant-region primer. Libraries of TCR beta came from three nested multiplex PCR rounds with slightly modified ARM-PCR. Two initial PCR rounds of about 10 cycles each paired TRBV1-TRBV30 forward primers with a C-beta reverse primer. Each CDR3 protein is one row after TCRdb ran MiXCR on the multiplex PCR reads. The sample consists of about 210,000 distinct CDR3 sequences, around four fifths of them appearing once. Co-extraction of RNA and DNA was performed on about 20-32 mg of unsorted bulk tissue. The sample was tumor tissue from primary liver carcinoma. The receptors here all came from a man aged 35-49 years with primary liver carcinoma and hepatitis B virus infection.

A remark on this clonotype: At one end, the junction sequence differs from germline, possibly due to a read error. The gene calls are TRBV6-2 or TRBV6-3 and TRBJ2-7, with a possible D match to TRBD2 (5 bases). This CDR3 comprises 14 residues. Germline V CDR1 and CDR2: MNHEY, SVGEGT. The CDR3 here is CDSNLRDRAHEQYF. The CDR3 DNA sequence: TGTGACAGCAACCTCCGGGATAGGGCCCACGAGCAGTACTTC.

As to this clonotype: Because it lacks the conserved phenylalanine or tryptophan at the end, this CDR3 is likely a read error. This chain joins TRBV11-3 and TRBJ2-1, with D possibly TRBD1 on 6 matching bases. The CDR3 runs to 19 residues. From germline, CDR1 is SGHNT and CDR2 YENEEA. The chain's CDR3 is CAISLGRQDTRGSYNEQFL. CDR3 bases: TGTGCCATCAGCTTAGGGCGGCAGGATACTAGGGGGTCCTACAATGAGCAGTTCTTA.

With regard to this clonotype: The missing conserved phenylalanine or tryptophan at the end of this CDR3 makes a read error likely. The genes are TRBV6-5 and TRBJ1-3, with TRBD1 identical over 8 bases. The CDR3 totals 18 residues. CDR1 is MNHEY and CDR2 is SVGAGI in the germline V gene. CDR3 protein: CASSHGPRTGIAGNIIYL. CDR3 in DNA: TGTGCCAGCAGTCACGGTCCGAGGACAGGGATCGCTGGAAACATCATATATCTT.

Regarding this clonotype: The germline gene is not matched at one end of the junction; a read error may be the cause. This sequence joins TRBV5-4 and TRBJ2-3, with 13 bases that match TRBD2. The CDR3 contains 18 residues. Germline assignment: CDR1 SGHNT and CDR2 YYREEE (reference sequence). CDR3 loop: CASSLGTSGIPSTDTEYF. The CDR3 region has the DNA TGTGCCAGCAGTCTCGGGACTAGCGGGATTCCTAGCACAGATACGGAGTATTTT.

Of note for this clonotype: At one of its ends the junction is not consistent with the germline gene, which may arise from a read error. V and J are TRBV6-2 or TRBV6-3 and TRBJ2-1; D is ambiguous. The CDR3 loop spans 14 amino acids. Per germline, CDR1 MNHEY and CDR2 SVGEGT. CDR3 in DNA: TGTGCCAGCAGATTGCAAGGGTTTTACAATGAGCAGATCTTC. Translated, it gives CASRLQGFYNEQIF.

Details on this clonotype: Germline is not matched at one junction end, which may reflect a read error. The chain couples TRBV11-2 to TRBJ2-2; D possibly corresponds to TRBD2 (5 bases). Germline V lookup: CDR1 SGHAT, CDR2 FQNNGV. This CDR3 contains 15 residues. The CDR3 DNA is TGTGCCAGCAGCCATGTCCGGAGGAGGACCGGTGAGCCGTTTTTT. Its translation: CASSHVRRRTGEPFF.

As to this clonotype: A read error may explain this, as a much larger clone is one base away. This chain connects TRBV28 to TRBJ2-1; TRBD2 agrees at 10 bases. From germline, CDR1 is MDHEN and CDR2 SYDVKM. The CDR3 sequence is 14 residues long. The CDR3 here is CASSPAGGYNEQLF. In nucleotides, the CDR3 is TGTGCCAGCAGTCCAGCGGGAGGGTACAATGAGCAGTTGTTC.

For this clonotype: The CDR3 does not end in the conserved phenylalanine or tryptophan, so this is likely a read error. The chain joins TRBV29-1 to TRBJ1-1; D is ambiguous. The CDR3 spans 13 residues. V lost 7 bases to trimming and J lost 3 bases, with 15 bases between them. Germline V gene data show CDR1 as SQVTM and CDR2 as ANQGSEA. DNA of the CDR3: TGCAGCGCTCAGAGCCAGGAGTACACTGAAGCTTTCATT. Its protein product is CSAQSQEYTEAFI.

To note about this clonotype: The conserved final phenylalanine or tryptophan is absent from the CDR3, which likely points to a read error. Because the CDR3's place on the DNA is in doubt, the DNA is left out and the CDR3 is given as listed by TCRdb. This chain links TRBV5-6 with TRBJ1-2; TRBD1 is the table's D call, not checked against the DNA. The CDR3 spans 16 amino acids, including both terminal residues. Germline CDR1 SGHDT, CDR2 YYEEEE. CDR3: CASSSRDRIVNCGYTL.

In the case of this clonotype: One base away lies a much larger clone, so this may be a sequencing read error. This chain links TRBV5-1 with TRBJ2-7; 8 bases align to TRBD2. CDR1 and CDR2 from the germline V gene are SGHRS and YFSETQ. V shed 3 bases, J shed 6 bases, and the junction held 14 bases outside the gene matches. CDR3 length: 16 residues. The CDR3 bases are TGCGCCAGCAGCTCCCGACCCCCGGGACTAGGCGGCGAGCAGTACTTC. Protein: CASSSRPPGLGGEQYF.

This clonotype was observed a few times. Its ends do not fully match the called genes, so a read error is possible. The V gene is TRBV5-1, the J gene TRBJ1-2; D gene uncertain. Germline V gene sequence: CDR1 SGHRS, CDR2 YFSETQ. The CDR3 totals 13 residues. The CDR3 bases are TGCGCCAGGAGCTTACTGTCGGACTATGGCTACACCTTC. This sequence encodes CARSLLSDYGYTF.

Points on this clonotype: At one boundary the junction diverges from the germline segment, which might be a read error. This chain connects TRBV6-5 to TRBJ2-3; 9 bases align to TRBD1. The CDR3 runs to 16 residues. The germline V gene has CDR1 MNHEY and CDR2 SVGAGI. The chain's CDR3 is CASRAGGDRVYHTQYF. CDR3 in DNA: TGTGCCAGCAGAGCGGGTGGGGACAGGGTCTATCATACGCAGTATTTC.

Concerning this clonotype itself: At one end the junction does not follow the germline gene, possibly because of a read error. CDR3 bases: TGCACCAGCAGATTGGGGGGAGACTCCTACAATGAGGAGTTCTTC. Its protein is CTSRLGGDSYNEEFF. The chain joins TRBV5-1 to TRBJ2-1; perhaps TRBD2 as D (6 bases). CDR1 is SGHRS and CDR2 is YFSETQ in the germline V gene. The CDR3 covers 15 residues.

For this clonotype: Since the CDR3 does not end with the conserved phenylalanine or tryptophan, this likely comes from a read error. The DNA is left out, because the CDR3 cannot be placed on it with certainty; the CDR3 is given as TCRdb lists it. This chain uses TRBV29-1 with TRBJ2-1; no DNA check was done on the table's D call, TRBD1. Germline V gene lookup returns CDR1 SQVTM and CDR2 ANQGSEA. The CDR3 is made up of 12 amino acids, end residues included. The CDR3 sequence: CSVEFRGSEHSL.

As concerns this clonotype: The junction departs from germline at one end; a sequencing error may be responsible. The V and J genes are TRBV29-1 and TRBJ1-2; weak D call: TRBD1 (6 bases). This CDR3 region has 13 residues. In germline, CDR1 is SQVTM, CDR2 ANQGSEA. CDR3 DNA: TGCAGCTTCGGGGGCAGGGAAAACTATGACTACACCTTC. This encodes CSFGGRENYDYTF.

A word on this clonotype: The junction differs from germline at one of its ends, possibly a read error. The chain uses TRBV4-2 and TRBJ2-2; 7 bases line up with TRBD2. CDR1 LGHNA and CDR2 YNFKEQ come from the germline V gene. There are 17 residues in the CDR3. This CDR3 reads CASSPKGGSLNTGELFF. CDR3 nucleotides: TGTGCCAGCAGCCCTAAGGGCGGGAGTCTAAACACTGGGGAGCTGTTTTTT.

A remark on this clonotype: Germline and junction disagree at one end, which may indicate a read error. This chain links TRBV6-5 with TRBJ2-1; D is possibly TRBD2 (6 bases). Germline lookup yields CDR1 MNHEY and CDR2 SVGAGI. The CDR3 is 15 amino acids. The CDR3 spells CACRSCGKAYNEQFF. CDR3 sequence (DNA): TGTGCCTGCAGGTCCTGCGGGAAAGCCTACAATGAGCAGTTTTTC.

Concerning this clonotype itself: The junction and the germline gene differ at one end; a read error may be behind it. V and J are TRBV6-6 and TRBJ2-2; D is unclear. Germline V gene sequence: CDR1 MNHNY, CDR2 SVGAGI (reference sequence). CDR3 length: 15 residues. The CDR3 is CANSYSMRNTGELFF. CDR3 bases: TGTGCCAACAGTTACTCGATGCGGAACACCGGGGAGCTGTTTTTT.

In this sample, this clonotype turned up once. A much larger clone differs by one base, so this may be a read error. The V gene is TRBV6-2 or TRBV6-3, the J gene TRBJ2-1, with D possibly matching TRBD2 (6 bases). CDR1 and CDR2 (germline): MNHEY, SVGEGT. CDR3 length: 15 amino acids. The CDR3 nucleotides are TGTGCCAGCTTACAAAGCGGGTGGGCCGACAATGAGCAGTCCTTC. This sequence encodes CASLQSGWADNEQSF.

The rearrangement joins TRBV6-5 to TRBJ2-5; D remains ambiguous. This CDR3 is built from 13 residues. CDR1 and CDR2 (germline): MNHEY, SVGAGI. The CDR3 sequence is CDTQWCLQETQYF. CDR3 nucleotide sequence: TGTGACACCCAGTGGTGTCTCCAAGAGACCCAGTACTTC.

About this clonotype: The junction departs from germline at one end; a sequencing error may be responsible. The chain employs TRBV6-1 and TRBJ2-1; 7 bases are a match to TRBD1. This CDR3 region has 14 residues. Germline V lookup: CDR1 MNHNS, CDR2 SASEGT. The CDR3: CASSLRQGMDEQFF. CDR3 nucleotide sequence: TGTGCCAGCAGCCTCAGACAGGGAATGGATGAGCAGTTTTTC.

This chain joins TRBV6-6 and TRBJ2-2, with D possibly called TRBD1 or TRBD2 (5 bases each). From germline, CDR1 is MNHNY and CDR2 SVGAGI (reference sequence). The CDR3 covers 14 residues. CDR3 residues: CVTSVARGTGELFF. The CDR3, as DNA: TGTGTCACCTCCGTCGCCCGAGGGACGGGGGAGCTGTTTTTT.

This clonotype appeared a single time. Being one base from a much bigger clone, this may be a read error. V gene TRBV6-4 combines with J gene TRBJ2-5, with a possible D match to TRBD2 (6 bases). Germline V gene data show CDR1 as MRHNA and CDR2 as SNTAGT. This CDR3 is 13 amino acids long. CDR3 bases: TGTGTCAGCAGTGAGGGTAGCGGTACGACCCAGTACTTC. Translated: CVSSEGSGTTQYF.

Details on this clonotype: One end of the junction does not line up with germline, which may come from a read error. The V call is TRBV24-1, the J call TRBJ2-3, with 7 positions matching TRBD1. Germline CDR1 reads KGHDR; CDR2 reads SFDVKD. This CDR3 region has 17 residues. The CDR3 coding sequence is TGTGCCACTAGTGATTCTTTAGGACAGGCAATTATAGATACGCAGTATTTT. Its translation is CATSDSLGQAIIDTQYF.

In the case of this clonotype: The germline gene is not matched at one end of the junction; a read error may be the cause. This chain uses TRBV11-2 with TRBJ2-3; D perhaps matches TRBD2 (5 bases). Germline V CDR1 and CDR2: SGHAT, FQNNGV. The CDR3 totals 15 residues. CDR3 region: CASSLTASSTYTQYF. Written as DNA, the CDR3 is TGTGCCAGCAGCTTGACGGCTTCTAGCACATATACGCAGTATTTT.

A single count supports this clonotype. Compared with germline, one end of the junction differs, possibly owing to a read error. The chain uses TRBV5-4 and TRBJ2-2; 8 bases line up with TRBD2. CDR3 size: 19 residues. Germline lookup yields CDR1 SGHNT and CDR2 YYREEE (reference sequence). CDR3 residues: CTSSDPGLVGFANTGELFF. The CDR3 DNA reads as TGTACCAGCAGTGATCCGGGACTAGTGGGTTTCGCGAACACCGGGGAACTGTTTTTT.